These 7 T cell receptor beta chains originate from one sample sequenced in a study of T-cell reconstitution after alpha-beta-depleted transplantation in children. A TCRbeta library incorporating unique molecular identifiers was prepared. TCRdb fed the PCR reads into MiXCR, producing one record per CDR3 protein. The sample shows just over 950,000 distinct CDR3 sequences, roughly 31% of them seen only once. The sample in question was PBMCs, mostly from graft donor cells, obtained 360 days after TCRalphabeta/CD19-depleted stem cell transplant. The source of these receptors is a boy younger than two who had a stem cell transplant for SCID, so the T cells may come from the graft donor.

In this sample, this clonotype turned up a few times. The gene calls are TRBV20-1 and TRBJ1-5, with 7 bases fitting TRBD1. Germline V gene lookup returns CDR1 DFQATT and CDR2 SNEGSKA (reference sequence). V lost 2 bases, J lost 3 bases, and 4 bases stayed unmatched. The CDR3 is made up of 14 amino acids. As DNA, the CDR3 is TGCAGTGCTAGACTGACAGGGTTCAATCAGCCCCAGCATTTT. Its protein product is CSARLTGFNQPQHF.

CDR3 sequence: CASSLGGRDTDTQYF. Written as DNA, the CDR3 is TGTGCCAGCAGCTTAGGGGGGAGGGACACAGATACGCAGTATTTT. The gene calls are TRBV11-3 and TRBJ2-3, with 7 nucleotides matching TRBD2. CDR1 and CDR2 (germline): SGHNT, YENEEA. V shed 1 base, J shed 2 bases, and the junction held 3 bases outside the gene matches. The CDR3 has 15 residues. Looking up the rest from reference TRBV11-3 and TRBJ2-3 gives the full variable domain: EAGVVQSPRYKIIEKKQPVAFWCNPISGHNTLYWYLQNLGQGPELLIRYENEEAVDDSQLPKDRFSAERLKGVDSTLKIQPAELGDSAVYLCASSLGGRDTDTQYFGPGTRLTVL.

This clonotype was seen more than once but under ten times. V gene TRBV20-1 combines with J gene TRBJ2-5, with 11 nucleotides matching TRBD2. This CDR3 has 13 residues. CDR1 is DFQATT, CDR2 SNEGSKA, per germline (reference sequence). The CDR3 DNA follows: TGCAGGATTAGCGGGGGGGCCGGAGAGACCCAGTACTTC. It specifies CRISGGAGETQYF.

The V gene is TRBV6-1, the J gene TRBJ2-3, with 9 positions matching TRBD2. This CDR3 has 13 residues. J gave up 1 base and V 11 bases, and 4 bases lay outside the gene matches. Germline assignment: CDR1 MNHNS and CDR2 SASEGT. The CDR3 DNA reads as TGTGCCGCGGGGGGGCCTGGCACAGATACGCAGTATTTT. It yields the protein CAAGGPGTDTQYF.

Details on this clonotype: One end of the junction varies from germline; a read error may be responsible. The rearrangement joins TRBV12-3 or TRBV12-4 to TRBJ1-5; unclear D gene. The CDR3 totals 13 residues. The CDR3 spells CASSWASSQPQHF. DNA for the CDR3: TGTGCCAGCAGTTGGGCCAGCAGTCAGCCCCAGCATTTT.

The CDR3: CASRGGGYEQYF. Here the CDR3 DNA reads TGTGCCAGCCGGGGGGGGGGTTACGAGCAGTACTTC. This sequence joins TRBV7-9 and TRBJ2-7, with TRBD2 identical over 8 bases. Germline trimming cut 8 bases from V and 4 bases from J; bases unmatched to any gene: 4. The CDR3 has 12 residues. Germline V gene data show CDR1 as SEHNR and CDR2 as FQNEAQ (reference sequence).

This clonotype occurred a few times. The rearrangement uses TRBV5-1 and TRBJ2-7, with D perhaps TRBD1 (6 bases). This CDR3 is built from 17 residues. V lost 0 bases and J lost 4, with 20 bases in between. Germline V lookup: CDR1 SGHRS, CDR2 YFSETQ. The CDR3 region is CASSLGKGHGSRYEQYF. The CDR3 DNA reads TGCGCCAGCAGCTTGGGGAAGGGACACGGTAGTAGGTACGAGCAGTACTTC.